What follows are 31 T cell receptor beta chains derived from one specimen sequenced in a study of T cell responses to AZD1222 COVID-19 vaccine. Here immunoSEQ multiplex PCR was the method, and the copy in TCRdb shows in-frame clones only, minus some. The repertoire holds more than 95,000 clones, 85% to 90% seen once, with under 3% in the top ten. This material consisted of peripheral blood, taken on day 0 of AZD1222 vaccination. The receptors originated from an adult in good health.

The chain uses TRBV2 and TRBJ2-3; D perhaps matches TRBD2 (6 bases). The CDR3 sequence is 14 residues long. V was shortened by 8 bases and J by 1 base, with 13 bases between the two germline ends. CDR1 and CDR2 from the germline V gene are SNHLY and FYNNEI. CDR3 in amino acids: CASLSRDGTDTQYF. DNA of the CDR3: TGTGCCAGCCTATCGCGGGATGGCACAGATACGCAGTATTTT.

V and J are TRBV4-3 and TRBJ1-2; no clear D. CDR1 and CDR2 (germline): LGHNA, YSLEER. The V gene lost 0 bases and the J gene lost 5 bases, with 16 bases spanning the gap. The CDR3 loop spans 16 amino acids. Here the CDR3 reads CASSQDRGLNVYGYTF. CDR3 DNA: TGCGCCAGCAGCCAAGATCGGGGTCTCAACGTTTATGGCTACACCTTC.

This rearrangement joins TRBV12-3 or TRBV12-4 to TRBJ1-2; D perhaps matches TRBD1 (6 bases). V was pared by 6 bases and J by 3 bases, with 11 bases between. CDR3 length: 13 residues. The CDR3 is CASRGGGDYGYTF. The CDR3 DNA is TGTGCCAGCAGGGGGGGCGGGGACTATGGCTACACCTTC.

The chain has TRBV7-9 and TRBJ2-1, with 10 bases matching TRBD2. This CDR3 contains 15 residues. J lost 5 bases, V lost 2 bases, and 3 bases had no gene match. CDR1 and CDR2 from the germline V gene are SEHNR and FQNEAQ (reference sequence). The CDR3 region is CASSLLAGDHNEQFF. CDR3 DNA: TGTGCCAGCAGCTTACTAGCGGGAGACCACAATGAGCAGTTCTTC.

The CDR3 DNA follows: TGTGCCAGTACGATTGGGGGGCCCTCCTACAATGAGCAGTTCTTC. This sequence encodes CASTIGGPSYNEQFF. This chain links TRBV5-8 with TRBJ2-1, with D perhaps assigned TRBD1 or TRBD2 (6 bases each). The V gene lost 8 bases and the J gene lost 0 bases, with 15 bases spanning the gap. This CDR3 comprises 15 residues. Germline values: CDR1 SGHTS, CDR2 YDEGEE.

The gene calls are TRBV7-9 and TRBJ1-3; a possible D gene is TRBD1 (5 bases). This CDR3 has 16 amino acids. Germline CDR1 SEHNR, CDR2 FQNEAQ (reference sequence). V lost 4 bases and J 4 bases, leaving 17 bases between the germline ends. CDR3 sequence (DNA): TGTGCCAGCAGCTCCCCACGGGACCTGGGAGGAAACACCATATATTTT. Encoded protein: CASSSPRDLGGNTIYF.

This clone was counted a single time. V and J are TRBV19 and TRBJ1-6; D is unclear. Germline-derived CDR1 and CDR2 are LNHDA and SQIVND (reference sequence). The CDR3 consists of 14 residues. The V end lost 10 bases, the J end lost 7 bases, and 17 bases lay between the germline ends. CDR3: CATNPTGGNSPLHF. DNA for the CDR3: TGTGCCACCAACCCCACGGGTGGCAATTCACCCCTCCACTTT.

The J gene is TRBJ1-6, the V gene TRBV7-9; D unresolved. Germline V gives CDR1 SEHNR, CDR2 FQNEAQ (reference sequence). V lost 7 bases, J lost 0 bases, and 10 bases lay in between. The CDR3 consists of 15 residues. CDR3 amino acids: CASTPGSSYNSPLHF. The CDR3 nucleotides read TGTGCCAGCACCCCTGGAAGCTCCTATAATTCACCCCTCCACTTT.

This chain links TRBV5-6 with TRBJ2-2, with D possibly matching TRBD2 (6 bases). Germline V gives CDR1 SGHDT, CDR2 YYEEEE. This CDR3 has 14 residues. V was pared by 0 bases and J by 6 bases, with 9 bases between. This CDR3 reads CASSLDGGPGELFF. CDR3 in DNA: TGTGCCAGCAGCTTGGACGGAGGGCCCGGGGAGCTGTTTTTT. The full variable domain, with the rest looked up from reference TRBV5-6 and TRBJ2-2, is DAGVTQSPTHLIKTRGQQVTLRCSPKSGHDTVSWYQQALGQGPQFIFQYYEEEERQRGNFPDRFSGHQFPNYSSELNVNALLLGDSALYLCASSLDGGPGELFFGEGSRLTVL.

The chain links TRBV9 to TRBJ1-2, with 9 nucleotides matching TRBD1. Germline trimming cut 0 bases from V and 13 bases from J; bases unmatched to any gene: 4. The CDR3 sequence is 12 residues long. The V gene's germline CDR1 is SGDLS and CDR2 YYNGEE. CDR3 bases: TGTGCCAGCAGCGTAGGGACAGGGGTATCCACCTTC. Its protein product is CASSVGTGVSTF.

V usage is TRBV13 and J usage is TRBJ1-2, with 7 bases aligning to TRBD1. The J segment lost 3 bases and the V segment lost 4 bases, leaving 8 bases of the junction unmatched. Germline V gene sequence: CDR1 PRHDT, CDR2 FYEKMQ (reference sequence). This CDR3 has 15 residues. CDR3 protein: CASSSTGESYYGYTF. CDR3 DNA sequence: TGTGCCAGCAGCTCCACAGGGGAGTCGTACTATGGCTACACCTTC.

V and J are TRBV27 and TRBJ2-7, with D tentatively TRBD1 or TRBD2 (5 bases each). Trimming pared 3 bases from V and 4 bases from J, leaving 13 bases between. The germline gives CDR1 MNHEY, CDR2 SMNVEV (reference sequence). CDR3 length: 14 amino acids. For the CDR3, the DNA is TGTGCCAGCAGTTTGAGAGGGGTCCTGTACGAGCAGTACTTC. It codes for CASSLRGVLYEQYF.

The genes are TRBV12-5 and TRBJ2-2; D remains unclear. CDR3 length: 16 amino acids. Trimming cost V 2 bases and J 4 bases, with 14 bases left between them. Germline lookup yields CDR1 LGHNT and CDR2 FRNRAP. CDR3 loop: CASGLFSFGVTGELFF. DNA for the CDR3: TGTGCTAGTGGTTTGTTCAGTTTCGGTGTCACCGGGGAGCTGTTTTTT.

The sample holds one count of this clone. The V and J genes are TRBV19 and TRBJ1-6; 12 bases match TRBD1. Germline CDR1 reads LNHDA; CDR2 reads SQIVND (reference sequence). The junction had 9 bases not matched to a gene; V was cut back by 9 bases and J by 3 bases. This CDR3 has 17 residues. The CDR3 reads CASHSGQGAYYNSPLHF. DNA for the CDR3: TGTGCCAGCCATTCGGGACAGGGGGCCTACTATAATTCACCCCTCCACTTT.

The count of this clone is one. The chain joins TRBV27 to TRBJ2-7, with 7 bases that match TRBD2. This CDR3 has 14 amino acids. Trimming took 2 bases from V and 4 from J; bases not matched to a gene: 5. The germline V gene encodes CDR1 MNHEY and CDR2 SMNVEV (reference sequence). CDR3 residues: CASSLSGKGYEQYF. The CDR3 DNA reads TGTGCCAGCAGTTTAAGCGGGAAGGGGTACGAGCAGTACTTC.

The V call is TRBV5-1, the J call TRBJ1-6; D not certain. The germline V gene encodes CDR1 SGHRS and CDR2 YFSETQ. The CDR3 is made up of 13 amino acids. Trimming pared 5 bases from V and 7 bases from J, leaving 10 bases between. The CDR3 sequence is CASSVDQNSPLHF. Written as DNA, the CDR3 is TGCGCCAGCAGTGTAGACCAGAATTCACCCCTCCACTTT.

The rearrangement links TRBV4-3 to TRBJ2-2, with D possibly being TRBD2 (6 bases). The germline V gene encodes CDR1 LGHNA and CDR2 YSLEER. CDR3 length: 14 amino acids. V was cut by 0 bases and J by 7 bases, with 9 bases left in between. The CDR3 here is CASSQDRGGGELFF. The CDR3 nucleotides read TGCGCCAGCAGCCAAGATCGGGGAGGCGGGGAGCTGTTTTTT.

The chain has TRBV3-1 (or the pseudogene TRBV3-2) and TRBJ2-3; 7 bases are a match to TRBD2. The CDR3 runs 16 residues. Germline V CDR1 and CDR2: LGHDT, YNNKEL (reference sequence). J was trimmed by 14 bases and V by 5 bases; bases with no gene match: 22. The CDR3 protein is CASSAGETARLRKLYF. In DNA form, the CDR3 reads TGTGCCAGCAGCGCGGGAGAGACGGCTCGACTTAGGAAGTTGTATTTT.

Here the CDR3 DNA reads TGTGCCAGCAGTGGACAGGTGGCCTTGGGGGAGCAGTACTTC. Encoded protein: CASSGQVALGEQYF. The V gene is TRBV2, the J gene TRBJ2-7, with a weak D call TRBD1 (6 bases). CDR1 and CDR2 from the germline V gene are SNHLY and FYNNEI. The V and J ends lost 4 bases and 7 bases respectively, with 17 bases between them. CDR3 length: 14 residues.

This clone came up once. The gene calls are TRBV9 and TRBJ1-3, with D uncertain. The CDR3 totals 11 residues. The V and J ends lost 4 bases and 3 bases respectively, with 2 bases between them. Germline V CDR1 and CDR2: SGDLS, YYNGEE. The CDR3 DNA follows: TGTGCCAGCAGCTATGGAAACACCATATATTTT. It yields the protein CASSYGNTIYF.

This clone was detected only a few times. The chain recombines TRBV11-2 with TRBJ2-3; 7 positions agree with TRBD2. The CDR3 is 13 residues long. Trimming cost V 7 bases and J 1 base; bases outside gene matches: 2. Germline V gene sequence: CDR1 SGHAT, CDR2 FQNNGV. CDR3 amino acids: CASTGGGTDTQYF. Here the CDR3 DNA reads TGTGCCAGCACGGGGGGAGGCACAGATACGCAGTATTTT.

The CDR3 DNA is TGTGCCAGCAGTCACCAGGAGAACACTGAAGCTTTCTTT. Amino acid sequence: CASSHQENTEAFF. The V and J genes are TRBV28 and TRBJ1-1; D ambiguous. Germline loops: CDR1 MDHEN, CDR2 SYDVKM. The CDR3 totals 13 residues. V was pared by 5 bases and J by 1 base, with 8 bases between.

The J gene is TRBJ1-5, the V gene TRBV5-8; 10 nucleotides align to TRBD1. Germline lookup yields CDR1 SGHTS and CDR2 YDEGEE. There are 14 residues in the CDR3. The V segment lost 4 bases and the J segment 7 bases; nucleotides outside the gene matches: 5. This CDR3 is CASSRGQGRQPQHF. CDR3 in DNA: TGTGCCAGCAGCCGGGGACAGGGGAGACAGCCCCAGCATTTT.

The chain couples TRBV5-5 to TRBJ2-3; 10 bases are shared with TRBD2. The J segment lost 4 bases and the V segment lost 1 base, leaving 6 bases of the junction unmatched. CDR1 SGHKS and CDR2 YYEKEE come from the germline V gene (reference sequence). This CDR3 has 16 residues. CDR3 loop: CASSLTTSGNADTQYF. The CDR3 nucleotides are TGTGCCAGCAGCTTGACTACTAGCGGGAACGCAGATACGCAGTATTTT.

The count of this clone is one. The chain carries TRBV5-4 and TRBJ2-5; 7 bases map to TRBD1. There are 15 residues in the CDR3. V lost 4 bases, J lost 5 bases, and 11 bases stayed unmatched. The germline CDR1 and CDR2 sequences are SGHNT and YYREEE (reference sequence). CDR3 protein: CASSGPQGKGETQYF. The CDR3 DNA follows: TGTGCCAGCAGCGGCCCACAGGGGAAAGGGGAGACCCAGTACTTC.

This sequence joins TRBV12-3 or TRBV12-4 and TRBJ1-1; D gene ambiguous. CDR3 length equals 12 residues. V lost 6 bases and J lost 5, with 10 bases in between. DNA of the CDR3: TGTGCCAGCAGCAAAGTAGGGACTGAAGCTTTCTTT. Translating gives CASSKVGTEAFF.

The chain employs TRBV3-1 (or the pseudogene TRBV3-2) and TRBJ1-3; D gene unclear. Germline V gene sequence: CDR1 LGHDT, CDR2 YNNKEL (reference sequence). The CDR3 is 13 residues long. The V end was cut by 4 bases, the J end by 3 bases, with 7 bases between. CDR3 nucleotide sequence: TGTGCCAGCAGCCTCGTAAATGGAAACACCATATATTTT. It encodes CASSLVNGNTIYF.

This clone has just a few counts. The chain couples TRBV5-1 to TRBJ1-4; tentative D call: TRBD1 (6 bases). The length of the CDR3 is 16 residues. CDR1 and CDR2 (germline): SGHRS, YFSETQ. V gave up 3 bases and J gave up 10 bases, with 22 bases separating them. CDR3 residues: CASSSNPDRTTGKLFF. The CDR3 DNA sequence: TGCGCCAGCAGCTCAAACCCCGACAGGACCACCGGAAAACTGTTTTTT.

The chain combines TRBV28 with TRBJ1-4; maybe TRBD1 (5 bases). Per germline, CDR1 MDHEN and CDR2 SYDVKM. This CDR3 contains 13 residues. The V gene lost 3 bases and the J gene lost 6 bases, with 8 bases spanning the gap. CDR3 sequence reads: CASSLGGDEKLFF. CDR3 in DNA: TGTGCCAGCAGTTTGGGAGGGGATGAAAAACTGTTTTTT.

This chain links TRBV4-1 with TRBJ2-7; D may correspond to TRBD1 or TRBD2 (5 bases each). Germline assignment: CDR1 MGHRA and CDR2 YSYEKL. V was trimmed by 1 base and J by 2 bases, leaving 12 bases between them. The CDR3 is made up of 15 amino acids. CDR3 protein: CASSQVTGPTYEQYF. The CDR3 DNA is TGCGCCAGCAGCCAAGTTACGGGGCCCACCTACGAGCAGTACTTC.

The chain has TRBV11-2 and TRBJ2-7; TRBD1 agrees at 8 bases. The CDR3 length is 15 residues. The V and J ends lost 3 bases and 0 bases, in that order; junction bases with no gene match: 4. Germline V CDR1 and CDR2: SGHAT, FQNNGV. The CDR3 DNA sequence: TGTGCCAGCAGCTTGATACAGGGGGACTCCTACGAGCAGTACTTC. It codes for CASSLIQGDSYEQYF.